The rows below give T cell receptor beta chains drawn from one sample of a study of blood T cell repertoires in COVID-19. TCRdb keeps only in-frame clones here, not all; method: immunoSEQ multiplex PCR. The data contain 200,000 to 300,000 clones, about 86% of them seen just once; the ten biggest clones take up about 2.1%. Sequencing was carried out using peripheral blood. The receptors originated from a young man with active or convalescent COVID-19. CDR3s include the opening cysteine and the closing phenylalanine or tryptophan. Fields, in order: CDR3 DNA, CDR3 protein, V gene, CDR3 length, J gene, clone size, D gene. D genes are given only for firm matches. A clone size is listed for some rows: how often the clone was seen (once, few, many), or a class if it is expanded.

TGTGCCAGCAGCTTATCGGGGAGCGGGGCCACAGATACGCAGTATTTT	CASSLSGSGATDTQYF	TRBV13	16	TRBJ2-3	few	TRBD2
TGCAGCGTGGGGGGGGTAGACTACTATGGCTACACCTTC	CSVGGVDYYGYTF	TRBV29-1	13	TRBJ1-2	.	.
TGTGCCAGCAGTCAGGGGCCCAATGAGCAGTTCTTC	CASSQGPNEQFF	TRBV6-2/TRBV6-3	12	TRBJ2-1	.	.
TGTGCCAGCAGCTTGTGGGGCGAAAATCGATTGAACACTGAAGCTTTCTTT	CASSLWGENRLNTEAFF	TRBV5-6	17	TRBJ1-1	.	.
TGTGCCCGCCGGGTTGAGTTGAACACTGAAGCTTTCTTT	CARRVELNTEAFF	TRBV10-3	13	TRBJ1-1	.	.
TGCGCCAGCAGCTTGGGTTCCTCGGGGTTAGGTCAGCCCCAGCATTTT	CASSLGSSGLGQPQHF	TRBV5-1	16	TRBJ1-5	.	.
TGTGCCAGCAGCCAACAAGGCTGGGGCCGAAACAATGAGCAGTTCTTC	CASSQQGWGRNNEQFF	TRBV3-1/TRBV3-2	16	TRBJ2-1	.	.
TGCGCCAGCAGCCAAGATTGGGACAGGGATGGCTACACCTTC	CASSQDWDRDGYTF	TRBV4-3	14	TRBJ1-2	.	TRBD1
TGCGCCAGCAGCCTGGGACTAGCGGGGGCCTTCTTAGATACGCAGTATTTT	CASSLGLAGAFLDTQYF	TRBV5-1	17	TRBJ2-3	.	TRBD2
TGTGCCAGCTCACCATCGGGTGGGTTTAATGAAAAACTGTTTTTT	CASSPSGGFNEKLFF	TRBV18	15	TRBJ1-4	.	.
TGTGCCAGCAGCCCTTGGGGTGGGGCTTCCTACAATGAGCAGTTCTTC	CASSPWGGASYNEQFF	TRBV9	16	TRBJ2-1	once	.
TGCGCCAGCAGCTTATCGGCGGCGAACACTGAAGCTTTCTTT	CASSLSAANTEAFF	TRBV5-1	14	TRBJ1-1	.	.
TGTGCCAGCAGCCACGGGACAGGGATGTACTACGAGCAGTACTTC	CASSHGTGMYYEQYF	TRBV11-3	15	TRBJ2-7	.	TRBD1
TGTGCCAGCAGCTTCGGTCAGGGCGGCTACACCTTC	CASSFGQGGYTF	TRBV5-8	12	TRBJ1-2	few	.
TGTGCCAGCAGCACAGGGACAGGGGTTTCAAACTATGGCTACACCTTC	CASSTGTGVSNYGYTF	TRBV9	16	TRBJ1-2	.	TRBD1
TGTGCCAGTACTACAGGGGCGATGTACCAAGAGACCCAGTACTTC	CASTTGAMYQETQYF	TRBV2	15	TRBJ2-5	.	TRBD1
TGTGCCAGCAGCTTAGGGATCCTTGGGGACAGGCCTAACTATGGCTACACCTTC	CASSLGILGDRPNYGYTF	TRBV7-8	18	TRBJ1-2	.	TRBD1
TGTGCCAGCAGCCTTCGACAGGGGTGGGATCAGCCCCAGCATTTT	CASSLRQGWDQPQHF	TRBV5-5	15	TRBJ1-5	.	TRBD1
TGTGCCAGCAGCTCAGGCGGGGGGAGCTACAATGAGCAGTTCTTC	CASSSGGGSYNEQFF	TRBV7-9	15	TRBJ2-1	many	TRBD2
TGCGCCAGCAGCCAAGATGCAGGGACAGGGGGCGATTATGCTAACTATGGCTACACCTTC	CASSQDAGTGGDYANYGYTF	TRBV4-3	20	TRBJ1-2	.	TRBD1
TGTGCCAGTAGTATAAGCGGGGGAGAGTACAATGAGCAGTTCTTC	CASSISGGEYNEQFF	TRBV19	15	TRBJ2-1	.	TRBD2
TGTGCCAGCAGCACCGCCGGGGAAAACTCCTACGAGCAGTACTTC	CASSTAGENSYEQYF	TRBV5-4	15	TRBJ2-7	.	.
TGTGCCAGCAGACTAAACAGGGGAAAAGGCTACGAGCAGTACTTC	CASRLNRGKGYEQYF	TRBV2	15	TRBJ2-7	.	TRBD1
TGTGCCACCAGCAGAGACCCAGGGGGCAACTATGGCTACACCTTC	CATSRDPGGNYGYTF	TRBV15	15	TRBJ1-2	.	TRBD1